This record covers a single TCR beta chain. Its antigen is as yet unknown. The sequenced target, TCR beta, came from blood CD8+ and CD4+ T cells. Random hexamers were used to reverse transcribe the RNA input (0.5 to 1 ug). TCR beta CDR3 was amplified by immunoSEQ covering 54 Vbeta and 13 Jbeta. In TCRdb, the immunoSEQ multiplex PCR reads were re-called with MiXCR into one record per CDR3 protein. The table shows 150,000 or so distinct CDR3 sequences, with about 96% occurring only once. CDR3 length: 15 residues. With 3 bases clipped from V and 4 bases from J, the junction kept 7 bases outside the gene matches. The germline V gene has CDR1 KGHSH and CDR2 LQKENI. The data stem from a study of CD8 T cells in Susac syndrome. Study conclusions and caveats: There was no clonal expansion in the CD4+ T cell repertoires of Susac syndrome.

The TCR sequence derives from a human donor with Susac syndrome. Material: CD4+ T cells from PBMCs. The chain is built from TRBV18 and TRBJ2-5; TRBD1 agrees at 8 bases. The CDR3: CASSPRDRRAETQYF. The DNA of the CDR3 is TGTGCCAGCTCACCCCGGGACAGGAGGGCAGAGACCCAGTACTTC.